This TCR beta chain was sequenced for a study of cytomegalovirus exposure and HLA in healthy donors. Overall study context: From HLA-typed donors, an early data release held some 91 million unique TCRs. Study-wide findings and caveats: Based on reports, TCR beta sequences accurately predicted HLA-A and HLA-B alleles for most subjects. A later analysis associated 16,000 or so TCR beta sequences with HLA alleles at a 0.05 false discovery rate.

PCR used 60 Vbeta primers and 13 Jbeta primers. The method was immunoSEQ multiplex PCR; TCRdb's version includes in-frame clones alone and lacks a portion of them. The sample's table shows 200,000 to 250,000 clones. Every donor was a healthy person donating bone marrow. Turning to this clone: Its specificity is not known.

Trimming cost V 5 bases and J 9 bases; bases outside gene matches: 13. The V gene's germline CDR1 is MNHEY and CDR2 SMNVEV (reference sequence). This CDR3 is 15 amino acids long. Specimen: PBMCs. This sequence joins TRBV27 and TRBJ1-5; 7 bases are a match to TRBD1. This TCR was sampled from a woman in her thirties in good health and CMV-seropositive. The CDR3 DNA is TGTGCCAGCAGTAGTACGTGGGACAGAGAGGGGCCCCAGCATTTT. It yields the protein CASSSTWDREGPQHF.